This T cell receptor (beta chain) was found in a study of shared clonotypes between healthy human individuals. Study-wide findings and caveats: Tissue TCR repertoires likely differ from these blood-only repertoires. Several donors shared roughly 5% of their naive CD4 clonotypes.

Investigators spread the genomic DNA of each subset evenly over several immunoSEQ plates. Libraries were prepared by immunoSEQ multiplex PCR; TCRdb keeps only in-frame clonotypes and omits some of them. Of around 990,000 clones listed, around 77% are singletons. In the CD4+ fraction, cells were divided into CD45RA+ naive and CD45RA-negative memory subsets. Comments on this clone: What it binds is not known.

Germline V gives CDR1 SEHNR, CDR2 FQNEAQ (reference sequence). Trimming pared 3 bases from V and 2 bases from J, leaving 8 bases between. This CDR3 spans 14 amino acids. The sequence came from a man aged 18 to 30 in good health. Some clones in this sample may be carry-over from other donors' samples. The chain has TRBV7-9 and TRBJ1-3; D is undetermined. Sequenced sample: memory CD4+ T cells from PBMCs. Subset described: CD45RA-negative fraction. CDR3: CASSLMFTGNTIYF. The DNA of the CDR3 is TGTGCCAGCAGCTTGATGTTTACTGGAAACACCATATATTTT.